The next 30 T cell receptor beta chains were all read from a single sample in a study of blood T cell repertoires in COVID-19. Sequencing used immunoSEQ multiplex PCR; TCRdb keeps in-frame clones, though not all of them. The sample carries about 200,000 clones, around 84% recorded once. Sequences were obtained from peripheral blood. The receptors here all came from a woman older than 75 with acute or convalescent COVID-19.

The rearrangement links TRBV19 to TRBJ1-4, with 11 bases that match TRBD1. This CDR3 has 18 residues. CDR1 is LNHDA, CDR2 SQIVND, per germline (reference sequence). The V segment lost 5 bases and the J segment 7 bases; nucleotides outside the gene matches: 15. DNA for the CDR3: TGTGCCAGTAGTTCCTCCAAGGACAGGGGGCAGCGTGGTGAAAAACTGTTTTTT. Translated, it gives CASSSSKDRGQRGEKLFF. The entire variable domain, with the rest obtained from reference TRBV19 and TRBJ1-4, is as follows: DGGITQSPKYLFRKEGQNVTLSCEQNLNHDAMYWYRQDPGQGLRLIYYSQIVNDFQKGDIAEGYSVSREKKESFPLTVTSAQKNPTAFYLCASSSSKDRGQRGEKLFFGSGTQLSVL.

The chain recombines TRBV6-2 or TRBV6-3 with TRBJ1-6; D is perhaps TRBD1 (5 bases). The CDR3 consists of 15 residues. Germline CDR1 is MNHEY and CDR2 is SVGEGT. V was shortened by 2 bases and J by 10 bases, with 15 bases between the two germline ends. The CDR3 is CASSYGFQGESPLHF. The CDR3, as DNA: TGTGCCAGCAGTTACGGCTTCCAGGGTGAATCACCCCTCCACTTT.

This chain uses TRBV5-1 with TRBJ2-7, with 10 bases lining up with TRBD2. Unmatched junction bases numbered 3, after V lost 4 bases and J lost 2 bases. CDR1 is SGHRS and CDR2 is YFSETQ in the germline V gene. The CDR3 is 14 residues long. CDR3 bases: TGCGCCAGCAGCGTCACTAGCGGGACCTACGAGCAGTACTTC. Translation gives CASSVTSGTYEQYF.

The V call is TRBV5-5, the J call TRBJ1-4; 9 bases line up with TRBD1. Germline trimming cut 0 bases from V and 6 bases from J; bases unmatched to any gene: 9. The CDR3 extends over 17 amino acids. Germline V gene data show CDR1 as SGHKS and CDR2 as YYEKEE (reference sequence). The CDR3 spells CASSLVGQGLGDEKLFF. In nucleotides, the CDR3 is TGTGCCAGCAGCTTGGTTGGACAGGGGCTAGGAGATGAAAAACTGTTTTTT. The full variable domain, in which reference TRBV5-5 and TRBJ1-4 provide the parts outside the CDR3, is DAGVTQSPTHLIKTRGQQVTLRCSPISGHKSVSWYQQVLGQGPQFIFQYYEKEERGRGNFPDRFSARQFPNYSSELNVNALLLGDSALYLCASSLVGQGLGDEKLFFGSGTQLSVL.

The V gene is TRBV9, the J gene TRBJ1-2; 7 positions match TRBD1. This CDR3 region has 15 residues. The J segment lost 7 bases and the V segment lost 0 bases, leaving 9 bases of the junction unmatched. CDR1 is SGDLS, CDR2 YYNGEE, per germline. The CDR3 bases are TGTGCCAGCAGCGTAGTAGCACAGGGGTACTCTGGCTACACCTTC. As protein: CASSVVAQGYSGYTF.

Worth noting for this clone: This same CDR3 is encoded by further DNA sequences in the sample. The rearrangement joins TRBV5-1 to TRBJ2-5, with 8 bases that match TRBD2. CDR3 length equals 15 residues. The germline V gene encodes CDR1 SGHRS and CDR2 YFSETQ. V shed 4 bases and J 1 base; nucleotides not matched to a gene: 6. CDR3 protein: CASSNQAGVQETQYF. CDR3 coding DNA: TGCGCCAGCAGCAACCAAGCGGGAGTCCAAGAGACCCAGTACTTC.

The chain uses TRBV4-2 and TRBJ1-5; a possible D gene is TRBD1 (6 bases). The V end lost 5 bases, the J end lost 5 bases, and 19 bases lay between the germline ends. This CDR3 has 16 amino acids. Germline-derived CDR1 and CDR2 are LGHNA and YNFKEQ. The CDR3 protein is CASSEAAQGSDQPQHF. CDR3 in DNA: TGTGCCAGCAGCGAAGCGGCTCAGGGGAGTGATCAGCCCCAGCATTTT.

CDR3: CASSPRTSVMGNEQFF. The DNA of the CDR3 is TGTGCCAGCAGCCCTAGGACTAGCGTAATGGGGAATGAGCAGTTCTTC. The V call is TRBV7-3, the J call TRBJ2-1, with TRBD2 matching over 9 bases. From germline, CDR1 is SGHTA and CDR2 FQGTGA. Trimming took 5 bases from V and 7 from J; bases not matched to a gene: 12. CDR3 length: 16 residues.

This sequence joins TRBV12-3 or TRBV12-4 and TRBJ1-5; tentative D call: TRBD1 (5 bases). The CDR3 spans 13 residues. Deletions cut 7 bases from V and 6 bases from J, with 13 bases between. In nucleotides, the CDR3 is TGTGCCAGCACCAAACGGGGGTCTCAGCCCCAGCATTTT. The encoded protein is CASTKRGSQPQHF.

The chain recombines TRBV9 with TRBJ2-1; D is possibly TRBD1 (5 bases). The V end was cut by 4 bases, the J end by 3 bases, with 14 bases between. CDR3 length equals 15 residues. Germline lookup yields CDR1 SGDLS and CDR2 YYNGEE. In DNA, the CDR3 is TGTGCCAGCAGCCCCCGGCAGGGTAACTACAATGAGCAGTTCTTC. Amino acid sequence: CASSPRQGNYNEQFF.

The chain combines TRBV23-1 with TRBJ1-3; D not certain. TRBV23-1 is an ORF; its function is uncertain. The CDR3 totals 16 residues. The V end was cut by 0 bases, the J end by 3 bases, with 12 bases between. The CDR3 protein is CASSQSRHTNGNTIYF. CDR3 in DNA: TGCGCCAGCAGTCAATCCAGGCACACCAATGGAAACACCATATATTTT.

The rearrangement links TRBV5-1 to TRBJ2-4, with a weak D call TRBD1 (5 bases). Germline V gene data show CDR1 as SGHRS and CDR2 as YFSETQ. The V end lost 3 bases, the J end lost 5 bases, and 12 bases lay between the germline ends. The length of the CDR3 is 14 residues. CDR3 protein: CASSYSGAENIQYF. The CDR3 coding sequence is TGCGCCAGCAGCTATTCTGGGGCAGAAAACATTCAGTACTTC.

This clone was observed a handful of times. This sequence joins TRBV7-3 and TRBJ2-1, with D maybe TRBD2 (6 bases). Germline values: CDR1 SGHTA, CDR2 FQGTGA. CDR3 size: 15 residues. Trimming cost V 0 bases and J 3 bases, with 9 bases left between them. The CDR3 DNA follows: TGTGCCAGCAGCTTAACGCGGGAAGACTACAATGAGCAGTTCTTC. It specifies CASSLTREDYNEQFF.

The chain carries TRBV10-3 and TRBJ2-7, with D perhaps TRBD2 (6 bases). Germline CDR1 ENHRY, CDR2 SYGVKD. Trimming took off 6 bases at V and 9 bases at J, with 18 bases between the two ends. The CDR3 spans 13 residues. The CDR3 reads CAIRATAAGGQYF. As DNA, the CDR3 is TGTGCCATCAGGGCGACAGCTGCCGGGGGGCAGTACTTC.

The rearrangement joins TRBV28 to TRBJ2-7, with 11 bases fitting TRBD2. The CDR3 is 17 residues long. Germline loops: CDR1 MDHEN, CDR2 SYDVKM. The V gene end was trimmed by 5 bases and the J gene end by 4 bases; junction bases not matched to a gene: 13. The chain's CDR3 is CASSPGWGTSGMYEQYF. CDR3 bases: TGTGCCAGCAGTCCGGGGTGGGGGACTAGCGGAATGTACGAGCAGTACTTC.

Only a few counts were recorded for this clone. J is TRBJ2-7 and V is TRBV7-9, with TRBD2 as a possible D gene (6 bases). The CDR3 totals 15 residues. Per germline, CDR1 SEHNR and CDR2 FQNEAQ (reference sequence). The V end was cut by 5 bases, the J end by 0 bases, with 14 bases between. In DNA form, the CDR3 reads TGTGCCAGCAGCCGGGGGAGCACGAGCTCCTACGAGCAGTACTTC. It translates to CASSRGSTSSYEQYF.

The chain combines TRBV18 with TRBJ1-3; a weak D match, TRBD1 (5 bases). V lost 4 bases to trimming and J lost 4 bases, with 11 bases between them. The length of the CDR3 is 14 residues. Germline CDR1 and CDR2: KGHSH and LQKENI. CDR3 in amino acids: CASSRDSSGNTIYF. The CDR3 DNA sequence: TGTGCCAGCTCACGGGACTCAAGCGGAAACACCATATATTTT.

This clone has only one observation. The genes are TRBV4-1 and TRBJ1-1; D perhaps matches TRBD1 (5 bases). The CDR3 consists of 12 residues. Trimming removed 8 bases from V and 6 bases from J, with 13 bases in between. Germline CDR1 MGHRA, CDR2 YSYEKL. DNA for the CDR3: TGCGCCAGCCTGTCGGGGGGGTCTGAAGCTTTCTTT. Protein: CASLSGGSEAFF.

V is TRBV19 and J is TRBJ1-5, with unresolved D. Germline assignment: CDR1 LNHDA and CDR2 SQIVND (reference sequence). This CDR3 is 15 amino acids long. V lost 0 bases and J 4 bases, leaving 10 bases between the germline ends. The CDR3 nucleotides are TGTGCCAGTAGTATAGATCCGGGTTTTAATCAGCCCCAGCATTTT. It yields the protein CASSIDPGFNQPQHF.

The CDR3 coding sequence is TGTGCCAGCAGCTTAATGAACAGTGCGAACACCGGGGAGCTGTTTTTT. It encodes CASSLMNSANTGELFF. This chain connects TRBV7-3 to TRBJ2-2; D is unresolved. This CDR3 has 16 residues. Germline lookup yields CDR1 SGHTA and CDR2 FQGTGA. The V gene lost 1 base and the J gene lost 0 bases, with 9 bases spanning the gap.

The genes are TRBV5-1 and TRBJ2-7, with a possible D match to TRBD1 (5 bases). The V end was cut by 0 bases, the J end by 5 bases, with 12 bases between. CDR1 and CDR2 (germline): SGHRS, YFSETQ. The CDR3 extends over 14 amino acids. For the CDR3, the DNA is TGCGCCAGCAGCTTGGGTCAGGGCAGCAACGAGCAGTACTTC. It yields the protein CASSLGQGSNEQYF.

Only one count was recorded for this clone. The genes are TRBV30 and TRBJ2-5; the D is unclear. Per germline, CDR1 GTSNPN and CDR2 SVGIG (reference sequence). V was trimmed by 1 base and J by 7 bases, leaving 10 bases between them. The CDR3 totals 12 residues. The CDR3 spells CAWSAGVGTQYF. In DNA, the CDR3 is TGTGCCTGGAGTGCGGGTGTGGGGACCCAGTACTTC.

The rearrangement links TRBV3-1 (or the pseudogene TRBV3-2) to TRBJ1-1; 7 nucleotides align to TRBD1. The CDR3 extends over 15 amino acids. Germline assignment: CDR1 LGHDT and CDR2 YNNKEL (reference sequence). J was trimmed by 1 base and V by 4 bases; bases with no gene match: 6. CDR3: CASSPETGWNTEAFF. For the CDR3, the DNA is TGTGCCAGCAGCCCCGAGACAGGGTGGAACACTGAAGCTTTCTTT.

The V call is TRBV6-6, the J call TRBJ2-7; D gene ambiguous. Germline CDR1 MNHNY, CDR2 SVGAGI (reference sequence). V was cut by 2 bases and J by 2 bases, with 4 bases left in between. The CDR3 covers 12 residues. CDR3 DNA: TGTGCCAGCAGTTACCCTCCCTACGAGCAGTACTTC. Translating gives CASSYPPYEQYF.

The rearrangement links TRBV19 to TRBJ2-4; tentative D call: TRBD1 (5 bases). This CDR3 is 12 amino acids long. In germline, CDR1 is LNHDA, CDR2 SQIVND (reference sequence). V lost 6 bases to trimming and J lost 7 bases, with 10 bases between them. The CDR3 nucleotides are TGTGCCAGTAGCCAGGGTATGAACATTCAGTACTTC. Its translation is CASSQGMNIQYF.

V and J are TRBV6-6 and TRBJ2-2; TRBD2 might be the D (6 bases). The CDR3 totals 15 residues. Germline V lookup: CDR1 MNHNY, CDR2 SVGAGI (reference sequence). The V and J ends lost 4 bases and 4 bases respectively, with 13 bases between them. CDR3 nucleotide sequence: TGTGCCAGCAGTTCATCCTTGGGGGGCACCGGGGAGCTGTTTTTT. It codes for CASSSSLGGTGELFF.

The V call is TRBV29-1, the J call TRBJ2-5; a weak D match, TRBD1 (6 bases). In germline, CDR1 is SQVTM, CDR2 ANQGSEA. This CDR3 comprises 12 residues. Trimming removed 7 bases from V and 2 bases from J, with 11 bases in between. The CDR3 DNA sequence: TGCAGCGGCGACAGGTTACAAGAGACCCAGTACTTC. It specifies CSGDRLQETQYF.

The chain joins TRBV7-2 to TRBJ1-2; tentatively, D is TRBD1 (6 bases). V lost 3 bases and J 7 bases, leaving 18 bases between the germline ends. There are 15 residues in the CDR3. CDR1 is SGHTA and CDR2 is FQGNSA in the germline V gene. The CDR3 region is CASSFRDRGGGGYTF. For the CDR3, the DNA is TGTGCCAGCAGCTTCCGGGACCGGGGAGGGGGTGGCTACACCTTC.

The rearrangement uses TRBV9 and TRBJ2-7, with 8 bases that match TRBD2. The V gene end was trimmed by 0 bases and the J gene end by 2 bases; junction bases not matched to a gene: 4. In germline, CDR1 is SGDLS, CDR2 YYNGEE. The CDR3 consists of 15 residues. CDR3 DNA: TGTGCCAGCAGCGTAGAGAGTAGCGGGGCCTACGAGCAGTACTTC. It specifies CASSVESSGAYEQYF.

V usage is TRBV7-9 and J usage is TRBJ2-1; weak D call: TRBD1 (6 bases). Germline values: CDR1 SEHNR, CDR2 FQNEAQ (reference sequence). The CDR3 extends over 19 amino acids. V lost 2 bases and J lost 7, with 27 bases in between. Here the CDR3 DNA reads TGTGCCAGCAGCTTATACTTGACTCCCCGGGCAGGTACAGGGAATGAGCAGTTCTTC. Translated: CASSLYLTPRAGTGNEQFF.